Listed here is a single T cell receptor (beta chain). Its target is unknown. The naive CD8 fraction comprised CD45RO-negative cells positively selected for CCR7 and excluded terminally differentiated effector memory CD45RA+ cells. This table comes from immunoSEQ multiplex PCR, and its TCRdb copy is limited to in-frame clones, with some not included. The sample shows just over 2,000,000 clones, 85% to 95% of them seen only once. The CDR3 covers 16 residues. J gave up 0 bases and V 5 bases, and 4 bases lay outside the gene matches. From germline, CDR1 is MNHEY and CDR2 SMNVEV (reference sequence). The record originates from a study of shared clonotypes between healthy human individuals. Study at large: Donors had three CD4 naive, three CD4 memory, two CD8 naive and one CD8 memory plate apiece. Study observations and caveats: Sharing across four donors was highest in naive CD4 (roughly 5%) and lowest in memory CD8 (about 0.4%). The study found lower generation probabilities in non-shared clonotypes than in those shared by all four donors. Larger estimated richness was generally seen in naive subsets than in memory subsets.

The chain employs TRBV27 and TRBJ2-2, with 9 bases identical to TRBD1. The TCR comes from a man aged 18 to 29 in good health. Sequencing was performed on naive CD8+ T cells sorted from blood. DNA of the CDR3: TGTGCCAGCAGTCAAAGGACAGGGGCGAACACCGGGGAGCTGTTTTTT. Its translation: CASSQRTGANTGELFF.